The clone carrying this T cell receptor (beta chain) showed up just once. TCRdb's copy holds only in-frame clones and misses some; the assay was immunoSEQ multiplex PCR. The table includes fewer than 200,000 clones, around 90% detected once. This sample is drawn from a study of control samples from healthy donors and cancer patients. Germline CDR1 is SGHNT and CDR2 is YYREEE (reference sequence). The ends were cut back, 1 base at V and 4 bases at J, with 14 bases in the middle. This CDR3 contains 15 residues. This sequence joins TRBV5-4 and TRBJ1-1; D call uncertain. The source material was blood. This sequence originates from a woman between 50 and 59 years old in good health. The CDR3 nucleotides are TGTGCCAGCAGCTTGAGGTTTCCTTCATCCACTGAAGCTTTCTTT. It translates to CASSLRFPSSTEAFF.